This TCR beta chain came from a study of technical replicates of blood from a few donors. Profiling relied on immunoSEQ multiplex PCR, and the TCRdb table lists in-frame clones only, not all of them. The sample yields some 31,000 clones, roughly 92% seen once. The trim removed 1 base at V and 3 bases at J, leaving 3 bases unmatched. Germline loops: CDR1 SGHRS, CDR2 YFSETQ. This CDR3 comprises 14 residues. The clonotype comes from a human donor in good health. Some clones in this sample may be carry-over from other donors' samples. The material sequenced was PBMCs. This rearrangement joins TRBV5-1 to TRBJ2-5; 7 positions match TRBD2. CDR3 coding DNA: TGCGCCAGCAGCTTGACGGGGGGAGAAGAGACCCAGTACTTC. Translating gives CASSLTGGEETQYF. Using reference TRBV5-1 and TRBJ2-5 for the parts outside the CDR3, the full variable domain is KAGVTQTPRYLIKTRGQQVTLSCSPISGHRSVSWYQQTPGQGLQFLFEYFSETQRNKGNFPGRFSGRQFSNSRSEMNVSTLELGDSALYLCASSLTGGEETQYFGPGTRLLVL.